Described below is a single T cell receptor beta chain sequence and its context. Its antigen is unknown. Sorting that relied on CD45RO/CCR7/CD25/CD127/CD95/CD27 yielded CD4+ naive, central memory, regulatory and stem cell-like memory cells. This CDR3 region has 13 residues. Per the germline V gene, CDR1 is MNHEY and CDR2 is SMNVEV (reference sequence). V lost 8 bases, J lost 4 bases, and 13 bases lay in between. The data stem from a study of beta chain features in type 1 diabetes. The study, taken as a whole, reports: All four CD4+ subsets of Type 1 diabetes patients contained TCRB CDR3s that were moderately but significantly shorter.

The isolated RNA, all of it, was reverse transcribed, so expressed TCRB transcripts were what got sequenced. Libraries were prepared by immunoSEQ multiplex PCR; TCRdb keeps only in-frame clonotypes and omits some of them. The table includes almost 250,000 clones, approximately 14% detected once. The sequenced material came from naive CD4+ T cells from blood. The gene calls are TRBV27 and TRBJ2-3, with D tentatively TRBD2 (5 bases). The source is a woman in her forties in good health. The chain's CDR3 is CASQLRGADTQYF. CDR3 DNA: TGTGCCAGCCAGCTTCGGGGTGCAGATACGCAGTATTTT.